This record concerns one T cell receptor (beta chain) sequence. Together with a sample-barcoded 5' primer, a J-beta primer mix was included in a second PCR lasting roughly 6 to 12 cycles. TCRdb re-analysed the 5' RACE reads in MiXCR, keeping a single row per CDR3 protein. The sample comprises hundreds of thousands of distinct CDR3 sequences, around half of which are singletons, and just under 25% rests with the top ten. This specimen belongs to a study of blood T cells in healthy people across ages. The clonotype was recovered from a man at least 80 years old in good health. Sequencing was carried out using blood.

CDR3 bases: TGTGCCACCAGTGATTTGGGGGGGGACACAGATACGCAGTATTTT. It is translated as CATSDLGGDTDTQYF. The J gene is TRBJ2-3, the V gene TRBV24-1; 7 bases match TRBD2. Germline V gene lookup returns CDR1 KGHDR and CDR2 SFDVKD. The CDR3 length is 15 residues. Trimming removed 0 bases from V and 2 bases from J; junction bases left unmatched: 1.